One T cell receptor beta chain is described in this entry. Its antigen has not been determined. No quality values exist for individual bases; no much larger clone is one base distant. Whole blood was collected in K2EDTA tubes by collaborating institutions according to the institutions' own protocols. For TCRbeta analysis, collaborator samples were shipped as frozen whole blood, as isolated PBMCs, or as DNA extracted from either sample type. This record belongs to a study of blood T cell repertoires in COVID-19 (dated by TCRdb to 2018 to 2021). In terms of the full investigation: Samples from collaborators originated in the United States, Italy and Spain and spanned both the acute and convalescent phases of COVID-19. The samples were drawn from the first 160 participants of the ongoing ImmuneRACE study and from 950 to 1,500 subjects provided by 6 global collaborators. The repertoires were released in a freely available public database meant as a resource for research on the immune response to SARS-CoV-2. The dataset comprised deeply sampled blood TCRbeta repertoires from subjects exposed to, actively infected with, or recovered from COVID-19. The sample metadata nearly always contained a de-identified subject ID, COVID-19 status, age in years and sex. Where available, HLA class I and class II types were obtained from metadata supplied by the sample provider rather than from assay-based typing. The material from the prospective study consisted of cDNA or gDNA derived from T cells, B-cell-depleted T cells, or PBMCs. General conclusions and limits of the study: The amount of clinical and demographic metadata varied by source and participant and was provided uncurated.

TCRbeta CDR3 regions were amplified from genomic DNA using the immunoSEQ Assay, a bias-controlled multiplex PCR. Processing in the source paper ran as follows. Within the assay, amplification of reference gene primers was used to estimate how many nucleated cells each sample contained. To quantify the absolute abundance of each unique TCRbeta CDR3 rearrangement, sequence reads were collapsed and filtered. Productive Simpson clonality was computed per sample as the square root of Simpson's diversity index over productive rearrangements. TCRdb obtained this table from immuneACCESS and retained in-frame rearrangements with V and J assigned. These tables miss some clones; where compared with another copy, unresolved V genes account for less than half of the shortfall, and the remainder is unexplained. For V, J and clone size, that table is used; D and trimming come from the DNA. This sample has around 20,000 clones in its table, and 80% to 95% of those were observed once. Roughly 7.3% of the sample lies in the top ten.

The specimen sequenced was peripheral blood. The clonotype comes from a man in his 70s with active COVID-19.

The CDR3 sequence is CASSYSGRAFEQYF. Read as DNA, the sequence is TGTGCCAGCAGTTACTCGGGCAGGGCCTTCGAGCAGTACTTC. The rearranged segments are TRBV6-6 and TRBJ2-7; a tentative D call is TRBD1 (5 bases match). Including cysteine and phenylalanine, the CDR3 has 14 amino acids. Only the CDR3 part of the read is kept: 42 bases, read in frame from the first base. The V end loses 0 bases and the J end loses 6 bases, and a stretch of 12 bases separates them. CDR1 and CDR2, per the germline V gene (reference sequence), are MNHNY and SVGAGI.